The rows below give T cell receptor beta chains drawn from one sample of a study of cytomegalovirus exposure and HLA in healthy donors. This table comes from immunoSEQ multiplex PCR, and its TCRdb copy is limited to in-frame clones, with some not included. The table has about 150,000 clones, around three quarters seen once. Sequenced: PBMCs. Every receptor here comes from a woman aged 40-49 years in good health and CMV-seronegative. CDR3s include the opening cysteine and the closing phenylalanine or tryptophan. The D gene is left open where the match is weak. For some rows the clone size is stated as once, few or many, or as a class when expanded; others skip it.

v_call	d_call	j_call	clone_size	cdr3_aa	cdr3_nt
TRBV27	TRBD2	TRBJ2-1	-	CASSLLAGAPYNEQFF	TGTGCCAGCAGTTTACTAGCGGGAGCCCCCTACAATGAGCAGTTCTTC
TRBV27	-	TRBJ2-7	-	CASSPNFYEQYF	TGTGCCAGCAGTCCAAACTTTTACGAGCAGTACTTC
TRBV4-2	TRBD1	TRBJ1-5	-	CASSQGQGGQPQHF	TGTGCCAGCAGCCAGGGACAGGGGGGCCAGCCCCAGCATTTT
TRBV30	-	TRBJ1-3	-	CAWDYQTDTIYF	TGTGCCTGGGATTACCAGACAGACACCATATATTTT
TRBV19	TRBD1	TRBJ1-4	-	CASSPRQGPNEKLFF	TGTGCCAGTAGTCCCCGACAGGGCCCTAATGAAAAACTGTTTTTT
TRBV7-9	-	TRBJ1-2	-	CASSSHMYYGYTF	TGTGCCAGCAGCTCCCACATGTACTATGGCTACACCTTC
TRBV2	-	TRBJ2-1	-	CASTGYNEQFF	TGTGCCAGCACCGGCTACAATGAGCAGTTCTTC
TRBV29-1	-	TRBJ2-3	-	CSVDVGRGHTDTQYF	TGCAGCGTTGACGTCGGCAGGGGTCACACAGATACGCAGTATTTT
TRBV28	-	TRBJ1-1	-	CATSPGQFWGTEAFF	TGTGCCACGTCCCCAGGACAGTTTTGGGGCACTGAAGCTTTCTTT
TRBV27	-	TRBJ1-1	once	CASSRQEWDTEAFF	TGTGCCAGCTCCCGACAGGAGTGGGACACTGAAGCTTTCTTT
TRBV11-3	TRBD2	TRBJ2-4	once	CASSLTSGDIQYF	TGTGCCAGCAGCTTAACTAGCGGGGACATTCAGTACTTC
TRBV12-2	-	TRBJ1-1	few	CASRLDFGAGQSTEAFF	TGTGCAAGTCGCTTAGATTTTGGGGCAGGGCAAAGCACTGAAGCTTTCTTT
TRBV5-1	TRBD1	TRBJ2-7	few	CASSPGQTYEQYF	TGCGCCAGCAGCCCGGGACAGACCTACGAGCAGTACTTC
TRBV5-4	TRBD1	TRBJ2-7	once	CASSFGVGDSGYF	TGTGCCAGCAGCTTCGGGGTGGGGGACAGTGGATACTTC
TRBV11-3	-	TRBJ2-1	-	CASSLVNSSYNEQFF	TGTGCCAGCAGCTTAGTTAATAGCTCCTACAATGAGCAGTTCTTC
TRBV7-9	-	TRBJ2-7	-	CASSLMKVGRSYEQYF	TGTGCCAGCAGCTTAATGAAGGTTGGGCGCTCCTACGAGCAGTACTTC
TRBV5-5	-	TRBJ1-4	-	CASSLDKLGNEKLFF	TGTGCCAGCAGCTTGGATAAACTCGGTAATGAAAAACTGTTTTTT
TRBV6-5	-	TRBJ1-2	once	CASRAGHNNYGYTF	TGTGCCAGCAGGGCCGGACACAATAACTATGGCTACACCTTC
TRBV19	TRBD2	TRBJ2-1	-	CASSSGLARSSYNEQFF	TGTGCCAGTAGTTCCGGACTAGCTCGAAGCTCCTACAATGAGCAGTTCTTC
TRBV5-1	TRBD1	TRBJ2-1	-	CASSPRGRLDNEQFF	TGCGCCAGCAGCCCGAGGGGGCGGTTGGACAATGAGCAGTTCTTC
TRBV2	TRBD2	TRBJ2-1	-	CASSEALAGLKYNEQFF	TGTGCCAGCAGTGAAGCGCTAGCGGGGTTAAAGTACAATGAGCAGTTCTTC
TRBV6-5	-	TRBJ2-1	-	CAIKPGYSYNEQFF	TGTGCCATTAAACCGGGATACTCCTACAATGAGCAGTTCTTC
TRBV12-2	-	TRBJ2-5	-	CASRLGGQGQETQYF	TGTGCAAGTCGCTTAGGGGGACAGGGTCAAGAGACCCAGTACTTC
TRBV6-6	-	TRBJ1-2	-	CASTGQSGTIGYTF	TGTGCCAGCACCGGACAGAGTGGAACTATTGGCTACACCTTC
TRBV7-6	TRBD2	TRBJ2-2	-	CASRNLAGNTGELFF	TGTGCCAGCAGGAATCTAGCGGGGAACACCGGGGAGCTGTTTTTT
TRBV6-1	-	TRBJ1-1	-	CASKVGHFMNTEAFF	TGTGCCAGCAAGGTGGGACACTTCATGAACACTGAAGCTTTCTTT
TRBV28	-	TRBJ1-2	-	CASRTDNYGYTF	TGTGCCAGCAGGACAGATAACTATGGCTACACCTTC
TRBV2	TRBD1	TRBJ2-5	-	CASSEESPGGTQYF	TGTGCCAGCAGTGAAGAAAGTCCAGGGGGGACCCAGTACTTC
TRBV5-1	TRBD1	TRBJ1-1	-	CASSLGQGSEAFF	TGCGCCAGCAGCTTAGGACAGGGCAGTGAAGCTTTCTTT
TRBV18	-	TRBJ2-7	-	CASSPREVAGGVYEQYF	TGTGCCAGCTCACCAAGGGAAGTGGCGGGCGGGGTTTACGAGCAGTACTTC
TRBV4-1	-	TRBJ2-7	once	CASRGGGREQYF	TGCGCCAGCCGAGGGGGGGGGAGGGAGCAGTACTTC
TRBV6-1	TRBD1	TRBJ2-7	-	CASSDTSTGGYEQYF	TGTGCCAGCAGTGATACCTCCACAGGGGGCTACGAGCAGTACTTC
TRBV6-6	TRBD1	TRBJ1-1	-	CASSYSGQGRNTEAFF	TGTGCCAGCAGTTACTCTGGACAGGGGCGGAACACTGAAGCTTTCTTT
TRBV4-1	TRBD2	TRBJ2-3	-	CASSHTGTSGSAGADTQYF	TGCGCCAGCAGCCATACCGGGACTAGCGGGAGTGCGGGCGCAGATACGCAGTATTTT
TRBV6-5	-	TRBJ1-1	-	CASSVQKQGEAFF	TGTGCCAGCAGTGTTCAGAAACAGGGTGAAGCTTTCTTT
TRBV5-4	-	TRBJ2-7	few	CASRSGASSYEQYF	TGTGCCAGCAGATCTGGGGCAAGCTCCTACGAGCAGTACTTC
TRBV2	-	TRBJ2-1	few	CATGGGAFNSYNEQFF	TGTGCCACCGGTGGGGGGGCGTTTAACTCCTACAATGAGCAGTTCTTC
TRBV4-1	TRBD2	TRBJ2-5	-	CASSQPFREAGGAQYF	TGCGCCAGCAGCCAACCTTTTAGGGAAGCGGGGGGGGCCCAGTACTTC
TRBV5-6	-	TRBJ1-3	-	CASSTLPSGNTIYF	TGTGCCAGCAGCACATTGCCGTCTGGAAACACCATATATTTT
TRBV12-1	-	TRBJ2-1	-	CASSFRGYNEQFF	TGTGCCAGCAGCTTCCGGGGCTACAATGAGCAGTTCTTC
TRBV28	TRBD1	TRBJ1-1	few	CASSTHGQGVAEAFF	TGTGCCAGCAGTACGCATGGACAGGGAGTTGCTGAAGCTTTCTTT
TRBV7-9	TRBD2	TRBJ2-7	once	CASSSPSGGMRTSLYEQYF	TGTGCCAGCAGCTCTCCCAGCGGCGGCATGCGGACTAGTCTTTACGAGCAGTACTTC
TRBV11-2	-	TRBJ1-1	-	CASSYWGKSGQHTEAFF	TGTGCCAGCAGCTACTGGGGGAAGTCTGGACAGCACACTGAAGCTTTCTTT
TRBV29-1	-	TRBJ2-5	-	CSVGKGTQETQYF	TGCAGCGTTGGAAAAGGGACACAAGAGACCCAGTACTTC
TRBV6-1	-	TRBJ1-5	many	CASSEAQITGTPNQPQHF	TGTGCCAGCAGTGAAGCCCAAATTACCGGGACACCCAATCAGCCCCAGCATTTT
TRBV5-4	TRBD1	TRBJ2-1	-	CASSRTGSNEQFF	TGTGCCAGCAGCCGGACAGGGAGCAATGAGCAGTTCTTC
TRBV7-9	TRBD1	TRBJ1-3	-	CASSFLQGIGNTIYF	TGTGCCAGCAGCTTCTTACAGGGGATTGGAAACACCATATATTTT
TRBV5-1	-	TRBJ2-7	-	CASSLVSGSYEQYF	TGCGCCAGCAGCTTGGTAAGCGGATCCTACGAGCAGTACTTC
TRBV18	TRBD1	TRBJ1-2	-	CASSLRTGEDGYTF	TGTGCCAGCTCACTAAGGACAGGCGAGGATGGCTACACCTTC
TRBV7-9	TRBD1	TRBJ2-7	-	CASSRAGTGVLEQYF	TGTGCCAGCAGCCGAGCCGGGACAGGGGTTCTCGAGCAGTACTTC
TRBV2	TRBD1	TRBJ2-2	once	CASSIQGDIGELFF	TGTGCCAGCAGTATACAGGGGGATATCGGGGAGCTGTTTTTT